Presented here are 20 T cell receptor beta chains from one specimen sequenced in a study of blood T cell repertoires in COVID-19. Clones were read by immunoSEQ multiplex PCR, and TCRdb kept only the in-frame ones, dropping some. Of 210,000 or so clones detected, 70% to 90% appear once; the ten largest clones hold roughly 5.6%. Input material: peripheral blood. These receptors all stem from a middle-aged woman who had recovered from COVID-19.

The chain recombines TRBV14 with TRBJ2-1; TRBD2 matches 7 bases. CDR1 and CDR2 from the germline V gene are SGHDN and FVKESK. Germline trimming cut 5 bases from V and 6 bases from J; bases unmatched to any gene: 13. This CDR3 spans 16 amino acids. The CDR3 is CASSGLDRVAVNEQFF. Written as DNA, the CDR3 is TGTGCCAGCAGCGGACTAGACAGAGTTGCCGTCAATGAGCAGTTCTTC.

The count of this clone is one. The chain employs TRBV18 and TRBJ1-2; D is perhaps TRBD1 (5 bases). The CDR3 extends over 20 amino acids. V was shortened by 3 bases and J by 0 bases, with 26 bases between the two germline ends. Per the germline V gene, CDR1 is KGHSH and CDR2 is LQKENI. CDR3 nucleotides: TGTGCCAGCTCACCCGAGTTCGGGTGGGGGGACCTGATCGCTAACTATGGCTACACCTTC. Its protein is CASSPEFGWGDLIANYGYTF.

The rearrangement joins TRBV6-8 to TRBJ2-1, with 9 bases identical to TRBD2. This CDR3 region has 16 residues. Germline assignment: CDR1 MNHGY and CDR2 SAAAGT. V shed 6 bases and J 7 bases; nucleotides not matched to a gene: 13. CDR3 in DNA: TGTGCCAGCAGACCCCCGGTTAGCGGGAGAAGGAATGAGCAGTTCTTC. Its translation: CASRPPVSGRRNEQFF.

The chain joins TRBV29-1 to TRBJ1-1; 8 bases line up with TRBD1. CDR1 and CDR2 (germline): SQVTM, ANQGSEA. The J segment lost 4 bases and the V segment lost 4 bases, leaving 11 bases of the junction unmatched. The CDR3 sequence is 15 residues long. The CDR3 nucleotides are TGCAGCGTTGGGGCGGGGACAGGTATTTTCACTGAAGCTTTCTTT. As protein: CSVGAGTGIFTEAFF.

This chain uses TRBV24-1 with TRBJ2-3, with no clear D. V was cut by 0 bases and J by 0 bases, with 15 bases left in between. CDR3 length equals 18 residues. CDR1 and CDR2 from the germline V gene are KGHDR and SFDVKD. The CDR3 DNA follows: TGTGCCACCAGTGATTTGCCACACAGAGAGCCTAGCACAGATACGCAGTATTTT. Translated, it gives CATSDLPHREPSTDTQYF.

J is TRBJ2-3 and V is TRBV28, with TRBD1 identical over 7 bases. CDR1 and CDR2 from the germline V gene are MDHEN and SYDVKM. The CDR3 covers 16 residues. With V trimmed by 5 bases and J by 0 bases, 8 bases remained unmatched. The CDR3 nucleotides read TGTGCCAGCAGTACCCCGGGACAGACTAGCACAGATACGCAGTATTTT. Amino acids: CASSTPGQTSTDTQYF.

As for this clone: Other nucleotide sequences from this sample produce the same CDR3. V is TRBV9 and J is TRBJ1-3; D gene unclear. This CDR3 has 15 residues. Germline V lookup: CDR1 SGDLS, CDR2 YYNGEE. The V end was cut by 0 bases, the J end by 4 bases, with 11 bases between. The CDR3 DNA is TGTGCCAGCAGCGTAGGGGGAGTCTCCGGAAACACCATATATTTT. Residues: CASSVGGVSGNTIYF. Supplemented by reference TRBV9 and TRBJ1-3, the full variable domain reads DSGVTQTPKHLITATGQRVTLRCSPRSGDLSVYWYQQSLDQGLQFLIQYYNGEERAKGNILERFSAQQFPDLHSELNLSSLELGDSALYFCASSVGGVSGNTIYFGEGSWLTVV.

V is TRBV11-1 and J is TRBJ2-7; D may be TRBD2 (6 bases). Germline V CDR1 and CDR2: SGHAT, FQDESV (reference sequence). V was pared by 1 base and J by 0 bases, with 13 bases between. This CDR3 is built from 16 residues. DNA for the CDR3: TGTGCCAGCAGCTTAGACCCCGGGACTGGCTCCTACGAGCAGTACTTC. It specifies CASSLDPGTGSYEQYF.

The chain has TRBV5-4 and TRBJ1-3, with D perhaps TRBD1 (6 bases). Germline V gives CDR1 SGHNT, CDR2 YYREEE (reference sequence). The V end lost 0 bases, the J end lost 3 bases, and 13 bases lay between the germline ends. The CDR3 sequence is 16 residues long. The CDR3 protein is CASSLDRVTGGNTIYF. CDR3 in DNA: TGTGCCAGCAGCTTGGACAGGGTGACTGGTGGAAACACCATATATTTT.

The chain links TRBV3-1 (or the pseudogene TRBV3-2) to TRBJ1-5; D unresolved. The CDR3 has 13 amino acids. The V end was cut by 2 bases, the J end by 4 bases, with 6 bases between. The V gene's germline CDR1 is LGHDT and CDR2 YNNKEL (reference sequence). This CDR3 is CASSQQENQPQHF. Written as DNA, the CDR3 is TGTGCCAGCAGCCAACAGGAAAATCAGCCCCAGCATTTT.

The chain is built from TRBV12-3 or TRBV12-4 and TRBJ1-1, with 10 bases identical to TRBD1. The ends lost 4 bases at V and 4 bases at J; junction bases unmatched: 0. CDR3 length equals 13 residues. CDR3 in amino acids: CASSWTGGTEAFF. The CDR3 DNA follows: TGTGCCAGCAGTTGGACAGGGGGCACTGAAGCTTTCTTT.

V is TRBV27 and J is TRBJ2-3; the match to TRBD2 covers 15 bases. The germline V gene has CDR1 MNHEY and CDR2 SMNVEV (reference sequence). The trim removed 0 bases at V and 2 bases at J, leaving 6 bases unmatched. The CDR3 has 19 amino acids. The CDR3: CASSLSWTSGRAHTDTQYF. The CDR3 DNA follows: TGTGCCAGCAGTTTATCGTGGACTAGCGGGAGGGCACACACAGATACGCAGTATTTT.

The J gene is TRBJ1-5, the V gene TRBV19; no clear D gene. The V end was cut by 7 bases, the J end by 1 base, with 8 bases between. This CDR3 region has 13 residues. Germline CDR1 LNHDA, CDR2 SQIVND (reference sequence). The CDR3 DNA is TGTGCCAGTAATCGGAGGAGCAATCAGCCCCAGCATTTT. Its translation: CASNRRSNQPQHF.

J is TRBJ2-1 and V is TRBV7-2; 14 bases line up with TRBD2. V was clipped by 1 base and J by 2 bases; unmatched bases: 7. This CDR3 comprises 19 residues. The germline V gene encodes CDR1 SGHTA and CDR2 FQGNSA. The DNA of the CDR3 is TGTGCCAGCAGCTTAGTGGGACTAGCGGGAGAATGGACCTACAATGAGCAGTTCTTC. Its translation is CASSLVGLAGEWTYNEQFF.

A remark on this clone: Its ends do not fully match the called genes, so a read error is possible. The V gene is TRBV5-1, the J gene TRBJ2-7; 7 nucleotides line up with TRBD1. This CDR3 is built from 14 residues. Germline lookup yields CDR1 SGHRS and CDR2 YFSETQ. Written as DNA, the CDR3 is TGCGCCAGCAGCTTGGGTGACAGGGCCTCCTTTAGGCACTTC. Encoded protein: CASSLGDRASFRHF.

This chain joins TRBV5-6 and TRBJ1-6, with D unclear. CDR3 length: 14 residues. Trimming stripped 1 base from V and 5 bases from J, with 7 bases between. The germline V gene encodes CDR1 SGHDT and CDR2 YYEEEE. CDR3 residues: CASSLTGDNSPLHF. Written as DNA, the CDR3 is TGTGCCAGCAGCTTGACGGGAGATAATTCACCCCTCCACTTT.

The chain is built from TRBV2 and TRBJ2-1, with D perhaps matching TRBD2 (6 bases). Trimming left V 8 bases short and J 0 bases short, with 14 bases between. Germline V CDR1 and CDR2: SNHLY, FYNNEI. The CDR3 has 15 residues. The CDR3: CASQREDRSYNEQFF. The CDR3 coding sequence is TGTGCCAGCCAAAGGGAGGATCGCTCCTACAATGAGCAGTTCTTC.

This chain links TRBV9 with TRBJ1-1, with D maybe TRBD1 (6 bases). Germline V gene sequence: CDR1 SGDLS, CDR2 YYNGEE. CDR3 length: 13 residues. V was trimmed by 4 bases and J by 5 bases, leaving 12 bases between them. CDR3 region: CASSQRTDTEAFF. CDR3 nucleotide sequence: TGTGCCAGCAGCCAGAGGACAGATACTGAAGCTTTCTTT.

This sequence joins TRBV24-1 and TRBJ2-5; a weak D match, TRBD2 (6 bases). V shed 11 bases and J shed 5 bases, with 17 bases lying between them. Germline V gene lookup returns CDR1 KGHDR and CDR2 SFDVKD. The CDR3 consists of 13 residues. CDR3 DNA: TGTGCCATCCCCTCCGGGAGCCGTGAGACCCAGTACTTC. Amino acid sequence: CAIPSGSRETQYF.

J is TRBJ2-7 and V is TRBV23-1; tentative D call: TRBD1 (5 bases). TRBV23-1 is an ORF; its function is uncertain. V was pared by 0 bases and J by 3 bases, with 21 bases between. The CDR3 has 18 residues. This CDR3 is CASSQSLGAHHVIYEQYF. CDR3 nucleotide sequence: TGCGCCAGCAGTCAATCTTTAGGGGCCCACCACGTAATCTACGAGCAGTACTTC.